The 27 T cell receptor beta chains below were found in one sample sequenced in a study of beta chain features in type 1 diabetes. Expressed TCRB transcripts were sequenced because the entire RNA isolate underwent reverse transcription. Assay: immunoSEQ multiplex PCR; the TCRdb copy retains only in-frame clones and omits some. The data contain about 450,000 clones, over 10% of them singletons. The sequencing sample was made of naive CD4+ T cells from blood. The source of these receptors is a woman aged 18 to 35 in good health.

The genes are TRBV7-9 and TRBJ2-5; 9 bases map to TRBD1. V lost 2 bases and J lost 5; bases outside the gene matches: 9. The germline V gene encodes CDR1 SEHNR and CDR2 FQNEAQ (reference sequence). This CDR3 spans 16 amino acids. The CDR3 spells CASSLRPGTGRETQYF. The CDR3 bases are TGTGCCAGCAGCTTACGTCCCGGGACAGGGCGGGAGACCCAGTACTTC.

The rearrangement links TRBV14 to TRBJ1-2, with D tentatively TRBD1 (5 bases). Germline CDR1 and CDR2: SGHDN and FVKESK. The CDR3 is 15 amino acids. Trimming stripped 6 bases from V and 10 bases from J, with 24 bases between. Here the CDR3 reads CASSSIRGFTRHYTF. CDR3 DNA: TGTGCCAGCAGTTCGATCCGGGGCTTTACCAGGCACTACACCTTC.

The table lists this clone with a few counts. The genes are TRBV20-1 and TRBJ2-5; D unclear. Trimming removed 0 bases from V and 5 bases from J, with 4 bases in between. The germline V gene encodes CDR1 DFQATT and CDR2 SNEGSKA (reference sequence). The length of the CDR3 is 11 residues. The DNA of the CDR3 is TGCAGTGCTAGAGACGAGGAGACCCAGTACTTC. This encodes CSARDEETQYF.

This clone was counted between two and nine times. The chain has TRBV13 and TRBJ2-3; the D is unclear. CDR1 is PRHDT and CDR2 is FYEKMQ in the germline V gene (reference sequence). The CDR3 has 15 amino acids. Trimming cost V 6 bases and J 0 bases, with 13 bases left between them. The CDR3: CASSPLSLSTDTQYF. The CDR3 DNA reads as TGTGCCAGCAGTCCTCTCTCCCTAAGCACAGATACGCAGTATTTT.

This clone was seen a handful of times. The rearrangement links TRBV7-2 to TRBJ2-5, with D tentatively TRBD1 or TRBD2 (5 bases each). CDR1 and CDR2 from the germline V gene are SGHTA and FQGNSA. The CDR3 has 16 residues. Trimming took off 0 bases at V and 5 bases at J, with 16 bases between the two ends. The CDR3 sequence is CASSLARRGGQETQYF. The CDR3 nucleotides read TGTGCCAGCAGCTTAGCGCGAAGGGGCGGGCAGGAGACCCAGTACTTC.

The chain recombines TRBV18 with TRBJ2-1, with a tentative D call TRBD2 (6 bases). Germline V gives CDR1 KGHSH, CDR2 LQKENI. V dropped 3 bases and J dropped 0 bases, with 9 bases sitting between them. The CDR3 covers 15 residues. CDR3 region: CASSPWDSSYNEQFF. The CDR3 nucleotides are TGTGCCAGCTCACCCTGGGACTCCTCCTACAATGAGCAGTTCTTC.

This clone was picked up a small number of times. The chain is built from TRBV4-1 and TRBJ2-3; 7 bases are a match to TRBD1. With V trimmed by 4 bases and J by 2 bases, 6 bases remained unmatched. The length of the CDR3 is 15 residues. Germline V gene lookup returns CDR1 MGHRA and CDR2 YSYEKL. Here the CDR3 DNA reads TGCGCCAGCAGCCCAGCCGGACAGGTCACAGATACGCAGTATTTT. Translation: CASSPAGQVTDTQYF.

The rearrangement links TRBV27 to TRBJ2-1; possibly TRBD1 for D (5 bases). The V end was cut by 4 bases, the J end by 0 bases, with 10 bases between. The CDR3 extends over 15 amino acids. Germline CDR1 MNHEY, CDR2 SMNVEV (reference sequence). The CDR3 coding sequence is TGTGCCAGCAGTTACAGGTGGAGCTCCTACAATGAGCAGTTCTTC. This sequence encodes CASSYRWSSYNEQFF.

The table lists this clone with a few counts. At the DNA level, this CDR3 is encoded by other sequences in the same sample as well. V usage is TRBV2 and J usage is TRBJ2-3; 7 bases are a match to TRBD2. With 8 bases clipped from V and 2 bases from J, the junction kept 1 base outside the gene matches. The germline gives CDR1 SNHLY, CDR2 FYNNEI. The CDR3 has 12 residues. DNA for the CDR3: TGTGCCAGCGCGGGGGACACAGATACGCAGTATTTT. Its translation is CASAGDTDTQYF.

This clone showed up just a few times. The rearrangement joins TRBV4-3 to TRBJ2-2, with TRBD1 identical over 8 bases. Trimming took 5 bases from V and 0 from J; bases not matched to a gene: 5. The germline CDR1 and CDR2 sequences are LGHNA and YSLEER. This CDR3 contains 16 residues. This CDR3 is CASSDRDRSNTGELFF. DNA for the CDR3: TGCGCCAGCAGCGATCGGGACAGGTCGAACACCGGGGAGCTGTTTTTT.

This chain joins TRBV30 and TRBJ1-4; 10 bases are shared with TRBD1. The V segment lost 8 bases and the J segment 8 bases; nucleotides outside the gene matches: 14. The germline gives CDR1 GTSNPN, CDR2 SVGIG (reference sequence). CDR3 size: 15 residues. The DNA for the CDR3 is TGTGCCGGGGGGCCGGGACAGGGGACTCAAGAAAAACTGTTTTTT. As protein: CAGGPGQGTQEKLFF. The variable domain in full, with the rest retrieved from reference TRBV30 and TRBJ1-4, is SQTIHQWPATLVQPVGSPLSLECTVEGTSNPNLYWYRQAAGRGLQLLFYSVGIGQISSEVPQNLSASRPQDRQFILSSKKLLLSDSGFYLCAGGPGQGTQEKLFFGSGTQLSVL.

This clone was seen a few times. J is TRBJ2-6 and V is TRBV2; D not certain. V was pared by 4 bases and J by 1 base, with 5 bases between. The CDR3 loop spans 14 amino acids. Germline CDR1 reads SNHLY; CDR2 reads FYNNEI. The CDR3 here is CASSGESGANVLTF. Here the CDR3 DNA reads TGTGCCAGCAGTGGAGAATCTGGGGCCAACGTCCTGACTTTC. Filled out from reference TRBV2 and TRBJ2-6, the complete variable domain reads EPEVTQTPSHQVTQMGQEVILRCVPISNHLYFYWYRQILGQKVEFLVSFYNNEISEKSEIFDDQFSVERPDGSNFTLKIRSTKLEDSAMYFCASSGESGANVLTFGAGSRLTVL.

The chain joins TRBV7-9 to TRBJ2-1, with D perhaps being TRBD1 or TRBD2 (5 bases each). The V gene's germline CDR1 is SEHNR and CDR2 FQNEAQ (reference sequence). This CDR3 has 15 residues. V lost 6 bases and J 0 bases, leaving 12 bases between the germline ends. CDR3 loop: CASSIGASSYNEQFF. The CDR3, as DNA: TGTGCCAGCAGTATCGGGGCGAGCTCCTACAATGAGCAGTTCTTC.

In nucleotides, the CDR3 is TGTGCCAGCAGCTTCGGTGCGAATCAGCCCCAGCATTTT. It translates to CASSFGANQPQHF. The rearrangement uses TRBV7-2 and TRBJ1-5; D is undetermined. The CDR3 loop spans 13 amino acids. Germline CDR1 is SGHTA and CDR2 is FQGNSA. Trimming pared 3 bases from V and 4 bases from J, leaving 7 bases between.

Regarding this clone: The sample carries other DNA sequences with the same CDR3. The chain has TRBV7-2 and TRBJ2-5, with 9 bases fitting TRBD2. This CDR3 has 14 amino acids. Unmatched junction bases numbered 1, after V lost 5 bases and J lost 0 bases. CDR1 and CDR2 (germline): SGHTA, FQGNSA. Here the CDR3 reads CASSRTSDQETQYF. CDR3 nucleotides: TGTGCCAGCAGCCGGACTAGCGACCAAGAGACCCAGTACTTC. Filled out from reference TRBV7-2 and TRBJ2-5, the complete variable domain reads GAGVSQSPSNKVTEKGKDVELRCDPISGHTALYWYRQSLGQGLEFLIYFQGNSAPDKSGLPSDRFSAERTGGSVSTLTIQRTQQEDSAVYLCASSRTSDQETQYFGPGTRLLVL.

There are a few counts of this clone. The chain is built from TRBV7-9 and TRBJ2-3, with 9 positions matching TRBD1. The germline V gene has CDR1 SEHNR and CDR2 FQNEAQ (reference sequence). V was pared by 6 bases and J by 3 bases, with 13 bases of the junction left unmatched. The CDR3 spans 17 residues. CDR3 region: CASSPGIGTGRTDTQYF. CDR3 DNA sequence: TGTGCCAGCAGTCCAGGAATCGGGACAGGGCGGACAGATACGCAGTATTTT.

V and J are TRBV9 and TRBJ2-3; D remains ambiguous. V was cut by 4 bases and J by 0 bases, with 6 bases left in between. CDR1 and CDR2 (germline): SGDLS, YYNGEE. The CDR3 runs to 13 residues. The CDR3 region is CASSPQSTDTQYF. CDR3 DNA: TGTGCCAGCAGCCCCCAGAGCACAGATACGCAGTATTTT.

The rearrangement uses TRBV27 and TRBJ2-5; D is possibly TRBD1 (6 bases). Germline CDR1 MNHEY, CDR2 SMNVEV (reference sequence). V was trimmed by 6 bases and J by 1 base, leaving 12 bases between them. The CDR3 spans 14 residues. CDR3 DNA sequence: TGTGCCAGCAGCCAGGACAGTTTCCAAGAGACCCAGTACTTC. It translates to CASSQDSFQETQYF.

This clone has more than one count but fewer than ten. This chain connects TRBV5-6 to TRBJ1-2; D is unclear. This CDR3 region has 11 residues. V dropped 3 bases and J dropped 8 bases, with 8 bases sitting between them. The germline CDR1 and CDR2 sequences are SGHDT and YYEEEE. CDR3 nucleotide sequence: TGTGCCAGCAGCTCCCTTTTGGGCTACACCTTC. Translated, it gives CASSSLLGYTF.

V is TRBV5-1 and J is TRBJ2-2, with D perhaps matching TRBD1 or TRBD2 (6 bases each). The length of the CDR3 is 16 residues. In germline, CDR1 is SGHRS, CDR2 YFSETQ. Trimming removed 4 bases from V and 0 bases from J, with 13 bases in between. The CDR3 protein is CASSPGALSNTGELFF. In DNA, the CDR3 is TGCGCCAGCAGCCCGGGGGCCCTATCGAACACCGGGGAGCTGTTTTTT. Variable domain in full (rest from reference TRBV5-1 and TRBJ2-2): KAGVTQTPRYLIKTRGQQVTLSCSPISGHRSVSWYQQTPGQGLQFLFEYFSETQRNKGNFPGRFSGRQFSNSRSEMNVSTLELGDSALYLCASSPGALSNTGELFFGEGSRLTVL.

This clone was seen a handful of times. This chain uses TRBV5-6 with TRBJ1-1, with a tentative D call TRBD1 (5 bases). The CDR3 sequence is 12 residues long. Germline CDR1 reads SGHDT; CDR2 reads YYEEEE. V was pared by 2 bases and J by 8 bases, with 10 bases between. This CDR3 is CASSFSGTEAFF. CDR3 DNA sequence: TGTGCCAGCAGCTTCTCCGGGACCGAAGCTTTCTTT. Combining the CDR3 with reference TRBV5-6 and TRBJ1-1 gives the whole variable domain DAGVTQSPTHLIKTRGQQVTLRCSPKSGHDTVSWYQQALGQGPQFIFQYYEEEERQRGNFPDRFSGHQFPNYSSELNVNALLLGDSALYLCASSFSGTEAFFGQGTRLTVV.

This clone was detected only a few times. V is TRBV7-3 and J is TRBJ2-7; D not certain. Trimming removed 5 bases from V and 3 bases from J, with 14 bases in between. The CDR3 contains 14 residues. Germline loops: CDR1 SGHTA, CDR2 FQGTGA. CDR3 in DNA: TGTGCCAGCAGCCCCTCCGGGCTACTCTACGAGCAGTACGTC. Translated: CASSPSGLLYEQYV.

This clone was detected a few times. Other DNA sequences in the same sample also yield this CDR3. The chain joins TRBV5-4 to TRBJ2-5, with D unclear. From germline, CDR1 is SGHNT and CDR2 YYREEE (reference sequence). V was shortened by 1 base and J by 3 bases, with 7 bases between the two germline ends. The CDR3 totals 13 residues. CDR3 DNA: TGTGCCAGCAGCTTGAAGGGTGAAGAGACCCAGTACTTC. Translating gives CASSLKGEETQYF.

This clone was seen at least ten times. CDR3 in DNA: TGTGCCTGGAAGGTGGGGATCGACACTGAAGCTTTCTTT. It encodes CAWKVGIDTEAFF. V and J are TRBV30 and TRBJ1-1; D is unclear. Between the trimmed V and J ends, which lost 4 bases and 3 bases, there was a span of 12 bases. Germline assignment: CDR1 GTSNPN and CDR2 SVGIG (reference sequence). The length of the CDR3 is 13 residues.

There are many counts of this clone. The chain is built from TRBV16 and TRBJ2-1; D is possibly TRBD2 (6 bases). There are 13 residues in the CDR3. The germline V gene has CDR1 KGHSY and CDR2 FQNENV. V dropped 1 base and J dropped 10 bases, with 11 bases sitting between them. The CDR3 nucleotides read TGTGCCAGCAGCCAATATGGAGGGCCCGAGCAGTTCTTC. Its translation is CASSQYGGPEQFF.

This clone was found a few times. The V gene is TRBV6-7, the J gene TRBJ2-3, with D possibly being TRBD1 (5 bases). Being an ORF, TRBV6-7 has a function that is uncertain. CDR3 length: 14 amino acids. Between the trimmed V and J ends, which lost 7 bases and 1 base, there was a span of 12 bases. CDR3 protein: CASKKGPCTDTQYF. The DNA of the CDR3 is TGTGCCAGCAAAAAGGGGCCTTGCACAGATACGCAGTATTTT.

This clone was seen a handful of times. An end of the junction differs from the germline gene, which may be a read error. The gene calls are TRBV7-7 and TRBJ1-1; 8 bases match TRBD1. Germline V gives CDR1 SSHAT, CDR2 FNYEAQ (reference sequence). The CDR3 loop spans 16 amino acids. CDR3 nucleotide sequence: TGTGCTAGCAGCTTAGTAACAGGGGGTATGAACACTGAAGCTTTCTTT. It is translated as CASSLVTGGMNTEAFF.